This TCR beta chain came from a study of blood T cell repertoires in COVID-19. Overall study: The study drew acute and convalescent COVID-19 samples from the United States, Italy and Spain. In each case, the material was cDNA or gDNA derived from T cells, B-cell-depleted T cells, or PBMCs.

In the original analysis: Counts of nucleated cells, estimated from reference gene primer amplification, were obtained. Libraries were prepared by immunoSEQ multiplex PCR; TCRdb keeps only in-frame clonotypes and omits some of them. The D gene and trimming were derived from the DNA, and the V and J assignments and clone size from that table. The table shows approximately 290,000 clones, with around 88% occurring only once. Germline CDR1 and CDR2: KGHSH and LQKENI. The V and J ends lost 4 bases and 1 base, in that order; junction bases with no gene match: 2. This CDR3 has 15 amino acids. This sequence was found in a man aged 25 to 40 with acute or convalescent COVID-19. Sequenced material: peripheral blood. This chain joins TRBV18 and TRBJ2-3; 10 bases match TRBD1. The CDR3 here is CASSLTGGGTDTQYF. As DNA, the CDR3 is TGTGCCAGCTCACTGACAGGGGGCGGCACAGATACGCAGTATTTT.